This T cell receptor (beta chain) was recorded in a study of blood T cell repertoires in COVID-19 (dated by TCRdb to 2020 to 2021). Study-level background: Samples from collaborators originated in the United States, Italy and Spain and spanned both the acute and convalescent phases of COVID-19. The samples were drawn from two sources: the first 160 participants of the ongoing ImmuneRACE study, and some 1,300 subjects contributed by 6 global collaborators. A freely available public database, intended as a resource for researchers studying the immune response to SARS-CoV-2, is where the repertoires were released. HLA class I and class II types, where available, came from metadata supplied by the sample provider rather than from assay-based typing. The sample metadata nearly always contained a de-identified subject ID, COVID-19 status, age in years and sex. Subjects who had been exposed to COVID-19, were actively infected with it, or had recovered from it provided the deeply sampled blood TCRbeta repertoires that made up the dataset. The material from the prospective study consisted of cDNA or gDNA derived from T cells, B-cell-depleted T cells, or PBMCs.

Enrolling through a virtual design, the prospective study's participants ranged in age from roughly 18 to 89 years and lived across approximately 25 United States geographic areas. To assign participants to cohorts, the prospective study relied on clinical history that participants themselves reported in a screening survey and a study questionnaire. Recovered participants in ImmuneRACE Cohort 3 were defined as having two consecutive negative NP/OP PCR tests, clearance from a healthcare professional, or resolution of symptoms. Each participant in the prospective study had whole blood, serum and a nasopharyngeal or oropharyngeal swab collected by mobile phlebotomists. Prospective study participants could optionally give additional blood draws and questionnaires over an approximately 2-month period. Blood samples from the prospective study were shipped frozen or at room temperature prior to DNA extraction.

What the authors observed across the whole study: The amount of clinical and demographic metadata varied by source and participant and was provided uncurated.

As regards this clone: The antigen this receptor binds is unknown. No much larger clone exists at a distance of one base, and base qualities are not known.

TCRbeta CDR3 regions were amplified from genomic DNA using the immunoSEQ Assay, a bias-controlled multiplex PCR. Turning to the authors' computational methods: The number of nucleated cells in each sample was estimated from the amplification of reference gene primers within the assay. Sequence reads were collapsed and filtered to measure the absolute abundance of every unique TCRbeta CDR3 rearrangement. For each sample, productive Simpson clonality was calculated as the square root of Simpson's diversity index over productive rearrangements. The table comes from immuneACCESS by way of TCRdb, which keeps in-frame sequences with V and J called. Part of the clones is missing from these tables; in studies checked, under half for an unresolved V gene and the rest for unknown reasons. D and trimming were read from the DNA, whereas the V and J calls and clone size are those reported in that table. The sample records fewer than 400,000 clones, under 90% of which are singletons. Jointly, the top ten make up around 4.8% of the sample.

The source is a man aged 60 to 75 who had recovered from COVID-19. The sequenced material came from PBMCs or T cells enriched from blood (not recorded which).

Read as DNA, the sequence is TGTGCCAGCTCACCTGTGAGGGCGGCTCTGAACACTGAAGCTTTCTTT. This sequence encodes CASSPVRAALNTEAFF. The V and J segments used are TRBV18 and TRBJ1-1; a confident D gene designation cannot be given. There are 16 amino acids in the CDR3, from cysteine to phenylalanine inclusive. The CDR3 DNA has 48 bases and is translated from base 1. Trimming removed 3 bases from V and 0 bases from J, leaving 14 bases between the germline ends. According to the germline V gene, CDR1 reads KGHSH and CDR2 reads LQKENI. Here the CDR3 is joined to the reference TRBV18 and TRBJ1-1 genes, and the full variable domain is: NAGVMQNPRHLVRRRGQEARLRCSPMKGHSHVYWYRQLPEEGLKFMVYLQKENIIDESGMPKERFSAEFPKEGPSILRIQQVVRGDSAAYFCASSPVRAALNTEAFFGQGTRLTVV.